This T cell receptor (beta chain) was obtained from a study of cytomegalovirus exposure and HLA in healthy donors. Regarding the study as a whole: The study carried out a later analysis of TCR beta sequences. It associated some 17,000 of them with specific HLA alleles at a false discovery rate of 0.05.

Turning to this clone: The antigen is unknown.

Germline CDR1 reads SGHTA; CDR2 reads FQGNSA. The CDR3 loop spans 14 amino acids. With 3 bases removed from V and 6 bases from J, the gap between germline ends came to 12 bases. The PCR ran on 60 Vbeta and 13 Jbeta primers. The repertoire was sequenced with immunoSEQ multiplex PCR; TCRdb's copy has only in-frame clones and lacks some. The table has 210,000 or so clones, 75% to 80% seen once. The TCR originated in a woman aged 30 to 39 in good health and CMV-seropositive. Sequences were obtained from PBMCs. The chain combines TRBV7-2 with TRBJ1-5; D possibly corresponds to TRBD1 (6 bases). The chain's CDR3 is CASSFSGTSQPQHF. CDR3 nucleotide sequence: TGTGCCAGCAGCTTCTCAGGGACAAGTCAGCCCCAGCATTTT.